The present T cell receptor (beta chain) was sequenced within a study of blood T cell repertoires in COVID-19. The ends were cut back, 4 bases at V and 5 bases at J, with 8 bases in the middle. Germline CDR1 is SGHKS and CDR2 is YYEKEE (reference sequence). The CDR3 extends over 12 amino acids. TCRdb's copy holds only in-frame clones and misses some; the assay was immunoSEQ multiplex PCR. Of some 130,000 clones in the sample, roughly 83% were seen once. The sequence was collected from a woman between 45 and 60 years old with acute or convalescent COVID-19. The genes are TRBV5-5 and TRBJ2-3; D gene uncertain. Sequencing was performed on peripheral blood. This chain's CDR3 is CASSLSLDTQYF. DNA of the CDR3: TGTGCCAGCAGCCTGTCCTTAGATACGCAGTATTTT.